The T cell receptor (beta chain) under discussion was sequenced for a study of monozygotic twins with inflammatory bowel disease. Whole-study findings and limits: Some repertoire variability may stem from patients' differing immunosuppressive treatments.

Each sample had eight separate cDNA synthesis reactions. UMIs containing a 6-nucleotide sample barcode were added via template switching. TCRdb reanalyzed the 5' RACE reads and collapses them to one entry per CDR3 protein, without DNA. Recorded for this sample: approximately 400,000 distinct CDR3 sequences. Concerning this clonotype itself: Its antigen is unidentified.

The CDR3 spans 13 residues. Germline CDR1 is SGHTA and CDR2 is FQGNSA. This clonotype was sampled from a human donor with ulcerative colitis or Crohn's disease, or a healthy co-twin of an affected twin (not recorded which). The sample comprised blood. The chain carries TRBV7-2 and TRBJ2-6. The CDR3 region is CASRQSGANVLTF.